This TCR beta chain was profiled in a study of cytomegalovirus exposure and HLA in healthy donors. Study at large: One earlier analysis, a look at 150 million to 200 million T cells, found some 120 million unique TCR beta sequences. General study results and limits: High specificity and sensitivity for cytomegalovirus status were reported for the classifier. The presence/absence work took it that sequencing depth was about the same across donors.

V trimming: 6 bases; J trimming: 4 bases; junction bases outside the gene matches: 9. This CDR3 spans 15 amino acids. Germline CDR1 reads MNHNY; CDR2 reads SVGAGI (reference sequence). The PCR used 60 Vbeta and 13 Jbeta primers. The assay was immunoSEQ multiplex PCR, and TCRdb's table has in-frame clones only and misses some. The sample consists of about 190,000 clones, over 70% of them appearing once. Worth noting for this clone: Its target is unknown.

This clonotype was sampled from a boy aged 2 to 9 in good health and CMV-seronegative. The rearrangement joins TRBV6-6 to TRBJ1-3, with 7 bases that match TRBD1. Material for sequencing was PBMCs. Here the CDR3 reads CASRLTGSKGNTIYF. DNA of the CDR3: TGTGCCAGCAGGTTGACAGGGAGTAAAGGAAACACCATATATTTT.